The source of this T cell receptor beta chain is a study of cytomegalovirus exposure and HLA in healthy donors. General observations from the study: DRB1 had the most TCR associations and HLA-C the fewest, a later analysis found, with rates varying by HLA locus. When the data were analyzed later, several of the most significant clusters appeared to be linked to common viral pathogens.

Germline CDR1 is SNHLY and CDR2 is FYNNEI. The CDR3 sequence is 13 residues long. V was trimmed by 6 bases and J by 4 bases, leaving 12 bases between them. Donors consisted of healthy bone marrow donors. On this clone itself: Its antigen is as yet unknown.

The PCR made use of 60 Vbeta and 13 Jbeta primers. Sequenced by immunoSEQ multiplex PCR; TCRdb stores in-frame clones only, minus some. This sample carries more than 110,000 clones, 80% of them seen once, and the ten largest clones take 4.5% to 6.5%. Sequencing was carried out using PBMCs. The chain uses TRBV2 and TRBJ2-5; D might be TRBD1 (6 bases). The sequence was obtained from a male donor in good health and CMV-seronegative. In DNA, the CDR3 is TGTGCCAGCAGAAAAACAGGGTTAGAGACCCAGTACTTC. This gives the protein CASRKTGLETQYF.